The clone carrying this T cell receptor (beta chain) has more than one count but fewer than ten. The data originate from a study of T cells in Graves' hyperthyroidism and ophthalmopathy. The PBMCs studied were ones that came from roughly 9.1 ml fresh peripheral blood. RNA transcripts gave rise to amplified TCR beta CDR3 regions. During a first-round RT-PCR of the TCR CDR3, the HTBI primer set was used. TCRdb fed the multiplex PCR reads into MiXCR, producing one record per CDR3 protein. The data hold fewer than 600,000 distinct CDR3 sequences, with around 13% observed a single time. This sequence originates from a woman aged 40 to 49 with Graves' hyperthyroidism. The sequenced sample consisted of blood.

The CDR3 region is CASSPAPGQGALEQYF. CDR3 nucleotides: TGTGCCAGTAGTCCAGCCCCGGGACAGGGGGCCTTAGAGCAGTACTTC. The chain carries TRBV19 and TRBJ2-7; the match to TRBD1 covers 12 bases. This CDR3 has 16 amino acids. J lost 7 bases, V lost 5 bases, and 12 bases had no gene match. From germline, CDR1 is LNHDA and CDR2 SQIVND (reference sequence).